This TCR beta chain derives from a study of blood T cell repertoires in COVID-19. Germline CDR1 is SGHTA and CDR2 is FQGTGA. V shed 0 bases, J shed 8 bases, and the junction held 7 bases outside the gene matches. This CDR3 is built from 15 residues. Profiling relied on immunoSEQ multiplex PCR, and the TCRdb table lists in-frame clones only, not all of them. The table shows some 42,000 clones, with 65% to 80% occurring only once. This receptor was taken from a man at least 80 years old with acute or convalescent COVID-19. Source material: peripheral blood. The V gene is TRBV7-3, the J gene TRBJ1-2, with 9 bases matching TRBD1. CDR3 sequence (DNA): TGTGCCAGCAGCTTAACGCCGACAGGGGGAGAAGGCTACACCTTC. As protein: CASSLTPTGGEGYTF. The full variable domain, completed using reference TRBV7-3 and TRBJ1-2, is GAGVSQTPSNKVTEKGKYVELRCDPISGHTALYWYRQSLGQGPEFLIYFQGTGAADDSGLPNDRFFAVRPEGSVSTLKIQRTERGDSAVYLCASSLTPTGGEGYTFGSGTRLTVV.